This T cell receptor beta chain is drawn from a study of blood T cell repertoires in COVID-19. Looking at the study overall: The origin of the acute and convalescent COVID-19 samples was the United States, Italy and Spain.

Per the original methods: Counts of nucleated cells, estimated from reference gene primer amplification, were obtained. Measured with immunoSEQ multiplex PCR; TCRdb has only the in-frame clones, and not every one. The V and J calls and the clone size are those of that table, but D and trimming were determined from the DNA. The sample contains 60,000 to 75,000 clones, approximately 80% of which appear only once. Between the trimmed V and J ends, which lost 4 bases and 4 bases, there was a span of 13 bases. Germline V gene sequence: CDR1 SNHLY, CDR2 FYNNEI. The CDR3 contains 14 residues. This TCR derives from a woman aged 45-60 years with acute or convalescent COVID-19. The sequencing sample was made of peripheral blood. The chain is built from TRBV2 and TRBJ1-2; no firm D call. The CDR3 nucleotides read TGTGCCAGCAGTGGTGTTCGGGGAACCTATGGCTACACCTTC. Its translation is CASSGVRGTYGYTF.